Detailed here is one TCR beta chain. Clones were read by immunoSEQ multiplex PCR, and TCRdb kept only the in-frame ones, dropping some. In the table there are around 75,000 clones, roughly 91% of which are singletons. This record belongs to a study of T cell changes during pregnancy in multiple sclerosis. The germline V and J ends were trimmed by 1 base and 6 bases, with 3 bases remaining between them. This CDR3 region has 11 residues. Germline V gives CDR1 SGHRS, CDR2 YFSETQ. The sequence derives from a female donor in good health, enrolled as a control in a pregnancy study. Here the sequenced sample was CD4+ T cells from peripheral blood mononuclear cells, taken in the third trimester of pregnancy. The chain combines TRBV5-1 with TRBJ2-3; the D is unclear. CDR3: CASSLLDTQYF. The CDR3 coding sequence is TGCGCCAGCAGCTTGCTCGATACGCAGTATTTT.